The TCR beta chain under discussion was sequenced for a study of blood T cell repertoires in COVID-19. Study-level information: The United States, Italy and Spain were the sources of the acute and convalescent COVID-19 samples.

CDR1 is SEHNR and CDR2 is FQNEAQ in the germline V gene (reference sequence). The J segment lost 2 bases and the V segment lost 5 bases, leaving 5 bases of the junction unmatched. The CDR3 runs to 14 residues. In the source study's methods: Reference gene primer amplification in the assay estimated nucleated cell counts. Profiled with immunoSEQ multiplex PCR; TCRdb holds only in-frame clones, not every one. V, J and clone size were drawn from that table, and D and trimming were deduced from the DNA. In the table there are more than 150,000 clones, approximately 80% of which are singletons. Participants were aged about 18 to 100 years from 24 US areas. For recovered donors of Cohort 3, there were two negative PCRs, clearance, or symptom resolution.

The specimen sequenced was PBMCs or T cells enriched from blood (not recorded which). The receptor was derived from a woman in her fifties or sixties who had recovered from COVID-19. This sequence joins TRBV7-9 and TRBJ2-7; 8 bases align to TRBD1. CDR3 DNA sequence: TGTGCCAGCAGCCCTGGACAGGGAACCTACGAGCAGTACTTC. Its protein is CASSPGQGTYEQYF.